This T cell receptor beta chain originates from a study of T cells in Graves' hyperthyroidism and ophthalmopathy. About the research overall: Peripheral blood was obtained at initial diagnosis, preceding any treatment.

Patients aged 18 to 65 with hyperthyroidism were newly diagnosed, with duration under 2 months. This sample holds PBMCs from 8.5 to 10 ml fresh peripheral blood. This CDR3 region has 16 residues. Trimming removed 6 bases at V and 4 bases at J, with 20 bases between. The germline CDR1 and CDR2 sequences are SGHTA and FQGNSA. Notes on this clonotype: As yet, its antigen is unknown.

Template material for amplifying TCR beta CDR3 regions consisted of RNA transcripts. TCR CDR3 regions were first amplified by RT-PCR with HTBI primers. Using its own MiXCR run on the multiplex PCR reads, TCRdb lists one record per CDR3 protein. The sample contains roughly 400,000 distinct CDR3 sequences, more than 15% of which appear only once. Whole-study findings and limits: Among thyroid clonotypes expanded above 0.001, most also appeared in blood.

Sequencing used blood. The receptor was derived from a woman aged 18-35 years with Graves' hyperthyroidism that later progressed to Graves' ophthalmopathy. V usage is TRBV7-2 and J usage is TRBJ2-3, with D uncertain. CDR3 loop: CASSFPLGVAADTQYF. The CDR3 coding sequence is TGTGCCAGCAGTTTCCCCCTTGGAGTAGCCGCAGATACGCAGTATTTT.